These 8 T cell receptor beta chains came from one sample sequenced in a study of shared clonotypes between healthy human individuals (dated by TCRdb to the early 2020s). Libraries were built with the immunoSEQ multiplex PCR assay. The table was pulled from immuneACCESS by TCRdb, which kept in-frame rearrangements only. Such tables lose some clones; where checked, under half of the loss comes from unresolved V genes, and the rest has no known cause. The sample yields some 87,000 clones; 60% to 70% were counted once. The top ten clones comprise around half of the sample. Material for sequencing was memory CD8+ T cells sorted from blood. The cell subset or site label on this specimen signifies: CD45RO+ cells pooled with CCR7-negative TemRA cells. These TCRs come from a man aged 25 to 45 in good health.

The CDR3 loop is CASSQGQGNTIYF. The CDR3 bases are TGCGCCAGCAGCCAAGGCCAGGGAAACACCATATATTTT. The V gene is TRBV4-3, the J gene TRBJ1-3; D ambiguous. This CDR3 contains 13 residues. Germline V gene data show CDR1 as LGHNA and CDR2 as YSLEER. Trimming removed 1 base at V and 4 bases at J, with 5 bases between.

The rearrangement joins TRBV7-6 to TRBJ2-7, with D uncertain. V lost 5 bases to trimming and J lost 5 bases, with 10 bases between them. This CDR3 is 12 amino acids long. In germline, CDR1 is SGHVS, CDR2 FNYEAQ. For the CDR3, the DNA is TGTGCCAGCAGCGTACGTGGAGACGAGCAGTACTTC. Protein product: CASSVRGDEQYF.

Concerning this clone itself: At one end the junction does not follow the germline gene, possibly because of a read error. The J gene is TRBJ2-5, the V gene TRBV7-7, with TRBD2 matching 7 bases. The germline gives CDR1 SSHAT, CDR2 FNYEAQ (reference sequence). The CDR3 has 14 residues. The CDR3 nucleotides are TGTGCTAGCAGCTTAGTAGGCGGGAGTGAGACCCAGTACTTC. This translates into CASSLVGGSETQYF.

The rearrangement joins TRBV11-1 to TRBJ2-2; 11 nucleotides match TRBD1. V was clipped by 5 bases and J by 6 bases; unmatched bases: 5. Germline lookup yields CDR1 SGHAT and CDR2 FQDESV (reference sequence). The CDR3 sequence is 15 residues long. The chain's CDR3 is CASSPDRGQAGELFF. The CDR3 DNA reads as TGTGCCAGCAGCCCGGACAGGGGGCAAGCCGGGGAGCTGTTTTTT.

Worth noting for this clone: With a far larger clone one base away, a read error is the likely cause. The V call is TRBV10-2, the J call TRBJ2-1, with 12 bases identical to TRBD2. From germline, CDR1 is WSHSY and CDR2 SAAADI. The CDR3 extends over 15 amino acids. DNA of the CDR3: TGCGCCAACAGTGTGGGACTAGCGGGTTACAATGAGCAGTTCTTC. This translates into CANSVGLAGYNEQFF.

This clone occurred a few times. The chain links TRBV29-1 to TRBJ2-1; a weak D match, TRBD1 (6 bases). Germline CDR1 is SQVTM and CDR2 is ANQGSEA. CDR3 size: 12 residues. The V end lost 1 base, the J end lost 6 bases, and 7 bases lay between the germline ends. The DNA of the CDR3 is TGCAGCGTTGAAGCACAGGGCAATGAGCAGTTCTTC. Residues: CSVEAQGNEQFF.

The CDR3 is CASSLGGAGEQYF. CDR3 sequence (DNA): TGTGCCAGCAGCTTAGGTGGAGCGGGTGAGCAGTACTTC. The J gene is TRBJ2-7, the V gene TRBV11-2, with D maybe TRBD2 (6 bases). This CDR3 has 13 amino acids. Trimming pared 1 base from V and 7 bases from J, leaving 11 bases between. From germline, CDR1 is SGHAT and CDR2 FQNNGV. The whole variable domain, filled in from reference TRBV11-2 and TRBJ2-7, reads EAGVAQSPRYKIIEKRQSVAFWCNPISGHATLYWYQQILGQGPKLLIQFQNNGVVDDSQLPKDRFSAERLKGVDSTLKIQPAKLEDSAVYLCASSLGGAGEQYFGPGTRLTVT.

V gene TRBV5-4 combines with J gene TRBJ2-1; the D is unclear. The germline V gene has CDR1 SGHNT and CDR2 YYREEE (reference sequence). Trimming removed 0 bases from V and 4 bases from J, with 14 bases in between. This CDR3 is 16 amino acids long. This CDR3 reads CASSLEGSRRYNEQFF. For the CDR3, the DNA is TGTGCCAGCAGCTTGGAGGGTAGCAGACGATACAATGAGCAGTTCTTC.